The 25 T cell receptor beta chains in this list originate from one sample, sequenced in a study of T cells in Graves' hyperthyroidism and ophthalmopathy. It was RNA transcripts that yielded the amplified TCR beta CDR3 regions. When the TCR CDR3 underwent first-round RT-PCR, the HTBI primer set was used. TCRdb itself ran the multiplex PCR reads through MiXCR, one entry per CDR3 protein. The table has roughly 500,000 distinct CDR3 sequences, roughly 13% seen once. The material sequenced was blood. Receptor source: a woman under 40 with Graves' hyperthyroidism that later progressed to Graves' ophthalmopathy.

This clonotype was seen many times. The V call is TRBV11-2, the J call TRBJ2-5, with 8 bases that match TRBD1. The J segment lost 4 bases and the V segment lost 1 base, leaving 8 bases of the junction unmatched. There are 16 residues in the CDR3. CDR1 is SGHAT and CDR2 is FQNNGV in the germline V gene. This CDR3 reads CASSLAPQGAGETQYF. DNA of the CDR3: TGTGCCAGCAGCTTAGCGCCTCAGGGGGCCGGAGAGACCCAGTACTTC.

This clonotype appeared many times. This chain links TRBV27 with TRBJ2-1; the D call may be TRBD1 or TRBD2 (5 bases each). Trimming shortened V by 9 bases and J by 3 bases, and 12 bases separated the two germline ends. The CDR3 covers 13 residues. Germline V gene data show CDR1 as MNHEY and CDR2 as SMNVEV (reference sequence). The CDR3 region has the DNA TGTGCCAGTTCGGTGGGGGTCTACAATGAGCAGTTCTTC. Amino acid sequence: CASSVGVYNEQFF.

The chain uses TRBV20-1 and TRBJ1-3; TRBD1 is a possible D gene (5 bases). The germline gives CDR1 DFQATT, CDR2 SNEGSKA (reference sequence). The CDR3 spans 11 residues. CDR3 amino acids: CGGTNGRTIYF. The CDR3 DNA sequence: TGCGGGGGGACGAACGGCCGCACCATATATTTT.

There are many counts of this clonotype. The rearrangement joins TRBV6-1 to TRBJ2-7; D could derive from TRBD1 or TRBD2 (5 bases each). In germline, CDR1 is MNHNS, CDR2 SASEGT. Trimming pared 0 bases from V and 0 bases from J, leaving 15 bases between. The CDR3 contains 17 residues. The CDR3 reads CASSEALRGLSSYEQYF. The CDR3 region has the DNA TGTGCCAGCAGTGAAGCGCTTCGGGGCCTTAGCTCCTACGAGCAGTACTTC.

Worth noting for this clonotype: Possible read error: a much larger clone is one base away. The gene calls are TRBV7-2 and TRBJ2-7; 8 nucleotides line up with TRBD2. Germline loops: CDR1 SGHTA, CDR2 FQGNSA. V lost 5 bases to trimming and J lost 7 bases; unmatched junction nucleotides: 16. This CDR3 region has 16 residues. CDR3 coding DNA: TGTGCCAGCAGCCCTAAAGCGGGAGTCACGTACAATGAGCAGTACTTC. It specifies CASSPKAGVTYNEQYF.

The table lists this clonotype with many counts. The chain recombines TRBV10-2 with TRBJ2-5; 11 bases map to TRBD2. This CDR3 is built from 15 residues. Germline V gene lookup returns CDR1 WSHSY and CDR2 SAAADI. V dropped 6 bases and J dropped 6; count of bases not matched to a gene: 9. The CDR3 is CASRATSGSRKTQYF. CDR3 in DNA: TGCGCCAGCAGAGCTACTAGCGGGAGTAGGAAGACCCAGTACTTC.

In its sample, this clonotype was seen many times. The chain uses TRBV6-5 and TRBJ2-7; D might be TRBD1 (5 bases). The V end was cut by 2 bases, the J end by 1 base, with 12 bases between. Per the germline V gene, CDR1 is MNHEY and CDR2 is SVGAGI. The CDR3 spans 15 residues. The CDR3 DNA sequence: TGTGCCAGCAGTTACCTTGGTCCAGGGTCCTACGAGCAGTACTTC. It specifies CASSYLGPGSYEQYF.

This clonotype was seen repeatedly, ten times or more. The chain combines TRBV2 with TRBJ2-5; tentatively, D is TRBD2 (5 bases). This CDR3 spans 16 amino acids. Germline lookup yields CDR1 SNHLY and CDR2 FYNNEI. Trimming removed 4 bases at V and 5 bases at J, with 20 bases between. In DNA form, the CDR3 reads TGTGCCAGCAGTGGAGATAGCGCCATGCAGGTTGAGACCCAGTACTTC. This translates into CASSGDSAMQVETQYF. Supplemented by reference TRBV2 and TRBJ2-5, the full variable domain reads EPEVTQTPSHQVTQMGQEVILRCVPISNHLYFYWYRQILGQKVEFLVSFYNNEISEKSEIFDDQFSVERPDGSNFTLKIRSTKLEDSAMYFCASSGDSAMQVETQYFGPGTRLLVL.

This clonotype was detected many times. The chain couples TRBV7-6 to TRBJ2-1; 7 bases agree with TRBD2. The V gene's germline CDR1 is SGHVS and CDR2 FNYEAQ. V lost 0 bases to trimming and J lost 14 bases; unmatched junction nucleotides: 7. This CDR3 has 13 residues. CDR3 loop: CASSLAGGPDEFF. CDR3 nucleotide sequence: TGTGCCAGCAGCTTAGCGGGAGGGCCTGACGAGTTCTTC.

V and J are TRBV29-1 and TRBJ2-7; the D is unclear. This CDR3 comprises 10 residues. Germline V gives CDR1 SQVTM, CDR2 ANQGSEA. V was clipped by 2 bases and J by 5 bases, with 4 bases between them. This chain's CDR3 is CSVEKDEQYF. CDR3 bases: TGCAGCGTTGAAAAGGACGAGCAGTACTTC.

This clonotype has ten or more counts. The genes are TRBV18 and TRBJ2-5, with unresolved D. CDR3 length: 14 residues. Germline V gene lookup returns CDR1 KGHSH and CDR2 LQKENI. Trimming removed 3 bases from V and 2 bases from J, with 10 bases in between. The CDR3 DNA follows: TGTGCCAGCTCACCCGGACGGAAACAAGAGACCCAGTACTTC. Amino acids: CASSPGRKQETQYF. The full variable domain, rest sourced from reference TRBV18 and TRBJ2-5, is NAGVMQNPRHLVRRRGQEARLRCSPMKGHSHVYWYRQLPEEGLKFMVYLQKENIIDESGMPKERFSAEFPKEGPSILRIQQVVRGDSAAYFCASSPGRKQETQYFGPGTRLLVL.

The chain links TRBV20-1 to TRBJ2-1; D gene unclear. The tail of the sequence fits TRBJ2-7 better, so the J call may be wrong. This CDR3 has 15 residues. The germline V gene has CDR1 DFQATT and CDR2 SNEGSKA (reference sequence). The CDR3 DNA reads TGCAGTGCCGACCTCGGAGCGACATCCTACAATGAGCAGTACTTC. It codes for CSADLGATSYNEQYF.

This clonotype showed up many times. This sequence joins TRBV7-2 and TRBJ1-6; D gene unclear. This CDR3 region has 15 residues. CDR1 SGHTA and CDR2 FQGNSA come from the germline V gene. V was shortened by 1 base and J by 9 bases, with 13 bases between the two germline ends. The CDR3 loop is CASSLGAKSVSPLHF. The CDR3 DNA is TGTGCCAGCAGCTTAGGGGCTAAAAGCGTTTCACCCCTCCACTTT.

This clonotype showed up just a few times. The J gene is TRBJ2-3, the V gene TRBV5-6; the match to TRBD2 covers 8 bases. Trimming at V came to 3 bases and at J to 0 bases, leaving 3 bases not matched to a gene. CDR3 length: 15 amino acids. Looked up from germline, CDR1 is SGHDT and CDR2 is YYEEEE. The CDR3 loop is CASSSGRASTDTQYF. The CDR3 DNA reads as TGTGCCAGCAGCTCCGGGAGGGCGAGCACAGATACGCAGTATTTT. Complete variable domain (other parts from reference TRBV5-6 and TRBJ2-3): DAGVTQSPTHLIKTRGQQVTLRCSPKSGHDTVSWYQQALGQGPQFIFQYYEEEERQRGNFPDRFSGHQFPNYSSELNVNALLLGDSALYLCASSSGRASTDTQYFGPGTRLTVL.

The rearrangement links TRBV19 to TRBJ1-3, with TRBD1 matching over 12 bases. CDR3 length: 17 residues. Unmatched junction bases numbered 5, after V lost 3 bases and J lost 2 bases. Germline lookup yields CDR1 LNHDA and CDR2 SQIVND (reference sequence). Written as DNA, the CDR3 is TGTGCCAGTAGTATGAGCGGGACAGGGGGCACTGGAAACACCATATATTTT. Residues: CASSMSGTGGTGNTIYF.

At least ten counts were recorded for this clonotype. This chain links TRBV30 with TRBJ2-2, with TRBD2 matching 7 bases. This CDR3 is 14 amino acids long. The V segment lost 3 bases and the J segment 4 bases; nucleotides outside the gene matches: 5. CDR1 is GTSNPN, CDR2 SVGIG, per germline (reference sequence). The CDR3 here is CAWRIAGSTGELFF. For the CDR3, the DNA is TGTGCCTGGAGAATAGCGGGCTCCACCGGGGAGCTGTTTTTT.

This sequence joins TRBV14 and TRBJ1-3; no clear D gene. Trimming removed 5 bases from V and 0 bases from J, with 11 bases in between. The CDR3 extends over 15 amino acids. From germline, CDR1 is SGHDN and CDR2 FVKESK. The CDR3 sequence is CASSFARSSGNTIYF. The CDR3 DNA reads as TGTGCCAGCAGCTTCGCAAGGAGCTCTGGAAACACCATATATTTT. The variable domain in full, with the rest retrieved from reference TRBV14 and TRBJ1-3, is EAGVTQFPSHSVIEKGQTVTLRCDPISGHDNLYWYRRVMGKEIKFLLHFVKESKQDESGMPNNRFLAERTGGTYSTLKVQPAELEDSGVYFCASSFARSSGNTIYFGEGSWLTVV.

This clonotype was seen many times. V and J are TRBV6-1 and TRBJ2-4; D perhaps matches TRBD2 (5 bases). Trimming shortened V by 5 bases and J by 0 bases, and 23 bases separated the two germline ends. The CDR3 spans 19 residues. Germline V gene data show CDR1 as MNHNS and CDR2 as SASEGT. The CDR3 bases are TGTGCCAGCAGTACCTTGAGAACTAGAACGGGGTCAGCCAAAAACATTCAGTACTTC. It yields the protein CASSTLRTRTGSAKNIQYF.

Details on this clonotype: This may stem from a read error, because a much larger clone lies one nucleotide away. The rearrangement uses TRBV7-2 and TRBJ1-5; D gene unclear. Germline CDR1 and CDR2: SGHTA and FQGNSA. Trimming left V 2 bases short and J 5 bases short, with 7 bases between. CDR3 length: 13 amino acids. The CDR3 loop reads CASSLSAYQPQHF. The CDR3 coding sequence is TGTGCCAGCAGCTTAAGTGCCTATCAGCCCCAGCATTTT.

This clonotype was found many times. J is TRBJ1-6 and V is TRBV27; D unresolved. V lost 3 bases to trimming and J lost 1 base, with 13 bases between them. Germline CDR1 MNHEY, CDR2 SMNVEV (reference sequence). This CDR3 is 17 amino acids long. The CDR3 DNA reads TGTGCCAGCAGTTTCTCTCATAGCGGGTCCTATAATTCACCCCTCCACTTT. This sequence encodes CASSFSHSGSYNSPLHF.

This clonotype was recorded at least ten times. CDR3 protein: CASRYGQAGANVLTF. The DNA for the CDR3 is TGTGCCAGCAGATACGGACAGGCTGGGGCCAACGTCCTGACTTTC. The rearrangement joins TRBV6-1 to TRBJ2-6; 7 bases fit TRBD1. The CDR3 has 15 amino acids. Germline V gene data show CDR1 as MNHNS and CDR2 as SASEGT. J lost 2 bases, V lost 6 bases, and 4 bases had no gene match.

There are many counts of this clonotype. This chain links TRBV6-5 with TRBJ2-5; 7 bases are a match to TRBD1. Germline values: CDR1 MNHEY, CDR2 SVGAGI. The junction had 10 bases not matched to a gene; V was cut back by 6 bases and J by 6 bases. The CDR3 length is 14 residues. The CDR3 region has the DNA TGTGCCAGCAGGAGAGACAGGGTTCGACAGACCCAGTACTTC. Protein product: CASRRDRVRQTQYF.

This clonotype was seen at least ten times. The V and J genes are TRBV12-3 or TRBV12-4 and TRBJ2-1; no clear D. Trimming removed 3 bases from V and 0 bases from J, with 12 bases in between. This CDR3 region has 16 residues. The CDR3 reads CASSFPLFSSYNEQFF. The CDR3 bases are TGTGCCAGCAGTTTCCCGCTATTTAGCTCCTACAATGAGCAGTTCTTC.

This clonotype was counted only a few times. V is TRBV5-4 and J is TRBJ1-2; D possibly corresponds to TRBD1 (5 bases). V was pared by 9 bases and J by 4 bases, with 16 bases between. CDR1 is SGHNT and CDR2 is YYREEE in the germline V gene (reference sequence). The CDR3 runs 13 residues. The CDR3 sequence is CATGAGGGYGYTF. As DNA, the CDR3 is TGTGCCACCGGGGCTGGGGGAGGCTATGGCTACACCTTC.

This clonotype has at least ten counts. The rearrangement joins TRBV12-3 or TRBV12-4 to TRBJ2-1; TRBD2 aligns across 8 bases. CDR3 length: 17 residues. V shed 6 bases, J shed 1 base, and the junction held 11 bases outside the gene matches. CDR3 protein: CASRTTRAGVSYNEQFF. Written as DNA, the CDR3 is TGTGCCAGCAGAACTACCAGAGCGGGAGTTTCCTACAATGAGCAGTTCTTC.